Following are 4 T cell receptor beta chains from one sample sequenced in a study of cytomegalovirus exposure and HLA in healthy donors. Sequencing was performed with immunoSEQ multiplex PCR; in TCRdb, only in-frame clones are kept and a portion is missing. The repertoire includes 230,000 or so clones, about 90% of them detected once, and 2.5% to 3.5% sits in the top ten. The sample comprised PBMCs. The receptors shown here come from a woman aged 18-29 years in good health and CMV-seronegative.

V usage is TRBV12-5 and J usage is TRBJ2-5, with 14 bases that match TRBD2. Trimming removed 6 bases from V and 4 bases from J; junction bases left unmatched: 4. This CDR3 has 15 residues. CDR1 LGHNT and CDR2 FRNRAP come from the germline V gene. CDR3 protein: CASGNGLAGGETQYF. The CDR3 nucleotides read TGTGCTAGTGGCAACGGACTAGCGGGAGGAGAGACCCAGTACTTC.

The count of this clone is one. As DNA, the CDR3 is TGTGCCAGCTCATCACCCTTAGCGGGAGGTCCTATAGTTCCCTACGAGCAGTACTTC. This gives the protein CASSSPLAGGPIVPYEQYF. This chain joins TRBV6-4 and TRBJ2-7, with 10 nucleotides matching TRBD2. The V gene's germline CDR1 is MRHNA and CDR2 SNTAGT. J was trimmed by 2 bases and V by 8 bases; bases with no gene match: 21. The CDR3 sequence is 19 residues long.

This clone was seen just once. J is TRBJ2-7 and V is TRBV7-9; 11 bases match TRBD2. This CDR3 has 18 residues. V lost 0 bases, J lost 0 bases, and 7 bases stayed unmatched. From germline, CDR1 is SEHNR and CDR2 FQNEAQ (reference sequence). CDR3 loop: CASSLALASGRSSYEQYF. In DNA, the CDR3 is TGTGCCAGCAGCTTAGCGTTGGCTAGCGGGAGGAGCTCCTACGAGCAGTACTTC. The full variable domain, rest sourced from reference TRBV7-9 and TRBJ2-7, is DTGVSQNPRHKITKRGQNVTFRCDPISEHNRLYWYRQTLGQGPEFLTYFQNEAQLEKSRLLSDRFSAERPKGSFSTLEIQRTEQGDSAMYLCASSLALASGRSSYEQYFGPGTRLTVT.

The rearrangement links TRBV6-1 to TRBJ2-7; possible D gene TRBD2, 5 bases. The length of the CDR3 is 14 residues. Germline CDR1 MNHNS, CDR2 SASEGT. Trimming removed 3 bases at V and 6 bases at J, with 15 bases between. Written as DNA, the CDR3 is TGTGCCAGCAGTGATGGGGTTAGGCGGGTCGAGCAGTACTTC. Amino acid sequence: CASSDGVRRVEQYF.